This T cell receptor beta chain was identified during a study of control samples from healthy donors and cancer patients. This CDR3 spans 14 amino acids. V lost 3 bases to trimming and J lost 0 bases, with 8 bases between them. In germline, CDR1 is LGHNA, CDR2 YNFKEQ. This clone is a singleton in its sample. TCRdb's table, derived via immunoSEQ multiplex PCR, lists solely in-frame clones and lacks some. Altogether more than 25,000 clones are present, approximately 93% being singletons, with the ten largest covering about 6.9%. This chain joins TRBV4-2 and TRBJ1-1, with D hard to call. Sequenced material: blood. The clonotype was recovered from a man in his fifties or sixties in good health. Here the CDR3 reads CASSHSPVNTEAFF. CDR3 bases: TGTGCCAGCAGCCATTCTCCGGTGAACACTGAAGCTTTCTTT.